The TCR beta chain under discussion was sequenced for a study of blood T cell repertoires in COVID-19. Study context: The United States, Italy and Spain supplied acute and convalescent COVID-19 samples. T cells, B-cell-depleted T cells, or PBMCs supplied cDNA or gDNA.

This CDR3 contains 12 residues. From germline, CDR1 is MDHEN and CDR2 SYDVKM. The V and J ends lost 8 bases and 5 bases respectively, with 10 bases between them. A few counts support this clone. Original analysis: Estimation of nucleated cell counts was performed using reference gene primer amplification. The data were produced by immunoSEQ multiplex PCR, yet TCRdb's version contains in-frame clones alone and is incomplete. V, J and clone size reflect that table, while D and trimming were determined from the DNA. Among about 88,000 clones listed, more than 75% were seen once. Sequenced material: peripheral blood. The receptor was derived from a woman in her 70s with acute or convalescent COVID-19. The chain has TRBV28 and TRBJ1-5; no definite D call. The CDR3 loop is CASRVADQPQHF. As DNA, the CDR3 is TGTGCCAGCCGAGTCGCCGATCAGCCCCAGCATTTT.